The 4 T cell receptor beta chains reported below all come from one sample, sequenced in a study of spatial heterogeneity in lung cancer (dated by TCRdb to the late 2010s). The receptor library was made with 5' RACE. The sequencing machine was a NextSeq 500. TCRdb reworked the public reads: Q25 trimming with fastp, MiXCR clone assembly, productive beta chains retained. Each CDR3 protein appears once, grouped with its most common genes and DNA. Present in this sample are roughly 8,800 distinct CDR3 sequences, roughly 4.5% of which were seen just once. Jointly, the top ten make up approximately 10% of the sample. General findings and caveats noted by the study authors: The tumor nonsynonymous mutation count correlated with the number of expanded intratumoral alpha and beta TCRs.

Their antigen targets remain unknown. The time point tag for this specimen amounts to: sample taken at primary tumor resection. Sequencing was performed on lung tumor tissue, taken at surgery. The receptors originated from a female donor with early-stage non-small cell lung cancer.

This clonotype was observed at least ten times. CDR3: CASSFPPGAPVTTF. In DNA form, the CDR3 reads TGTGCCAGCAGCTTCCCGCCAGGGGCACCTGTAACCACCTTC. This chain links TRBV11-2 with TRBJ1-2; D possibly corresponds to TRBD1 (6 bases). V was pared by 3 bases and J by 13 bases, with 21 bases between. Per the germline V gene, CDR1 is SGHAT and CDR2 is FQNNGV. The CDR3 totals 14 residues.

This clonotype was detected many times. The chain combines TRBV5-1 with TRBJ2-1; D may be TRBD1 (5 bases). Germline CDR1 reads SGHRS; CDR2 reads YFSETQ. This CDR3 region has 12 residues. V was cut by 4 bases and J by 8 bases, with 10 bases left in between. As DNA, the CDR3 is TGCGCCAGCAGCGACAGTCACGATGAGCAGTTCTTC. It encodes CASSDSHDEQFF.

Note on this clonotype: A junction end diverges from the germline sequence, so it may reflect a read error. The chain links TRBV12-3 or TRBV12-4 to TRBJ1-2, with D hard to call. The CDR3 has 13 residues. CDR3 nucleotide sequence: TGTGTCAGCAGTTTCTCTTCGAACTATGGCTACACCTTC. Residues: CVSSFSSNYGYTF.

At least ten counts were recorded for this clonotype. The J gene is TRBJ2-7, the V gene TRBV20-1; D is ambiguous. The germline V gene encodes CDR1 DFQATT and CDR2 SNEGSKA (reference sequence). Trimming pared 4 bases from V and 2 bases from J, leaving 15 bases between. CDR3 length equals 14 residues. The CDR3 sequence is CSAITDAPPYEQYF. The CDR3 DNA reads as TGCAGTGCTATCACAGACGCCCCTCCCTACGAGCAGTACTTC.